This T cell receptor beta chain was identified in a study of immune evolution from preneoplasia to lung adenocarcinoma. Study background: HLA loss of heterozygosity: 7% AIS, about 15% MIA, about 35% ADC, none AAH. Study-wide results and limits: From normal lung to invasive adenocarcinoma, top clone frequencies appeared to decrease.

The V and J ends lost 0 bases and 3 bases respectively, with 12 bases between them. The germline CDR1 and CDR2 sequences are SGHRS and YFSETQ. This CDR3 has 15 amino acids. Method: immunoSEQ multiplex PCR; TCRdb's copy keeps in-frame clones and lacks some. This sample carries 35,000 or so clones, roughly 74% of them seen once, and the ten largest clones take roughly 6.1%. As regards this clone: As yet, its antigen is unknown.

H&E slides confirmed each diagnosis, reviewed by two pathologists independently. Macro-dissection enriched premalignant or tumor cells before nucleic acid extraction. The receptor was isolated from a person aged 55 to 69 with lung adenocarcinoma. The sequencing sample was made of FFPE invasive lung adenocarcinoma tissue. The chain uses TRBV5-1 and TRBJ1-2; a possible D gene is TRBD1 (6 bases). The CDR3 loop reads CASSLVPGQDYGYTF. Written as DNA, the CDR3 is TGCGCCAGCAGCTTGGTACCGGGACAAGACTATGGCTACACCTTC.